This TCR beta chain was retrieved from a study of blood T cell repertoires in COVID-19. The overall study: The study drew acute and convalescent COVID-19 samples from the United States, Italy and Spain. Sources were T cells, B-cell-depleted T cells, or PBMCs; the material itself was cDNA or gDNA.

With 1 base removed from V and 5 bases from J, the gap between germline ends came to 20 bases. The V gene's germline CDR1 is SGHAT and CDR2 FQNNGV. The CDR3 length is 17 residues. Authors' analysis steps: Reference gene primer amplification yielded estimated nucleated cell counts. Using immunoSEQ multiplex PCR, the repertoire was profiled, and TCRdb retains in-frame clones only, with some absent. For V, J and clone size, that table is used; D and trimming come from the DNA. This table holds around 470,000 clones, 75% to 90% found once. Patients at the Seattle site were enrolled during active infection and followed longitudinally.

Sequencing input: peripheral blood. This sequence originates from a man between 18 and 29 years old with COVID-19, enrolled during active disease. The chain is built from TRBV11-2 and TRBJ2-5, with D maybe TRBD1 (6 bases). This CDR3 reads CASSLGLKDSLWETQYF. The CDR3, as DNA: TGTGCCAGCAGCTTAGGGCTAAAGGACAGCCTGTGGGAGACCCAGTACTTC.